This T cell receptor beta chain was retrieved from a study of graft-versus-host responses after intestinal transplantation. Study-wide context: Anti-thymocyte globulin was used for induction in all recipients, who then took tacrolimus and steroids for roughly 3 years.

Regarding this clone: The antigen is not known.

This CDR3 contains 14 residues. The V gene lost 4 bases and the J gene lost 6 bases, with 16 bases spanning the gap. Germline assignment: CDR1 SGHNT and CDR2 YYREEE (reference sequence). Method: immunoSEQ multiplex PCR; TCRdb's copy keeps in-frame clones and lacks some. The sample has more than 80,000 clones, approximately 90% seen once. The clonotype originates from a human donor who was the organ donor for an intestinal transplant. This specimen consisted of unstimulated CD4+ T cells sorted from spleen or lymph node cells, obtained before transplant. This chain joins TRBV5-4 and TRBJ2-5; no reliable D call. The CDR3 reads CASSVDPGIKTQYF. CDR3 nucleotides: TGTGCCAGCAGCGTGGACCCAGGAATAAAGACCCAGTACTTC.